The entry that follows covers one TCR beta chain sequence. The authors obtained PBMCs from roughly 9.7 ml of fresh peripheral blood. The CDR3 length is 13 residues. V gave up 9 bases and J gave up 0 bases; unmatched junction bases: 1. Germline V gene sequence: CDR1 LNHDA, CDR2 SQIVND (reference sequence). The sample comes from a study of T cells in Graves' hyperthyroidism and ophthalmopathy. Study overall: The authors collected peripheral blood at initial diagnosis, before any treatment.

Researchers took RNA transcripts and amplified the TCR beta CDR3 regions from them. TCR CDR3 regions were first amplified by RT-PCR with HTBI primers. TCRdb used MiXCR to reprocess the multiplex PCR reads, holding one entry per CDR3 protein. Here the sample spans some 620,000 distinct CDR3 sequences, 15% to 20% being singletons. The TCR comes from a woman aged 25 to 39 with Graves' hyperthyroidism. The sequenced material came from blood. This chain uses TRBV19 with TRBJ2-2; 7 nucleotides agree with TRBD2. CDR3 DNA: TGTGCCAGCCGGGGGGCGAACACCGGGGAGCTGTTTTTT. Protein product: CASRGANTGELFF.